These 14 T cell receptor beta chains share one sample of origin, sequenced in a study of blood T cell repertoires in COVID-19. The repertoire was sequenced with immunoSEQ multiplex PCR; TCRdb's copy has only in-frame clones and lacks some. This sample has around 150,000 clones, with 92% found just once. Sequencing used peripheral blood. The receptor set was obtained from a man aged 30 to 39 with COVID-19, enrolled during active disease.

This clone is a singleton in its sample. The chain carries TRBV4-1 and TRBJ1-1; D not certain. Germline V gene data show CDR1 as MGHRA and CDR2 as YSYEKL. Trimming stripped 0 bases from V and 5 bases from J, with 7 bases between. This CDR3 has 13 amino acids. CDR3 nucleotides: TGCGCCAGCAGCCAAGACGGACTGACTGAAGCTTTCTTT. Residues: CASSQDGLTEAFF.

This chain links TRBV7-3 with TRBJ2-5, with TRBD1 matching 8 bases. There are 16 residues in the CDR3. The trim removed 4 bases at V and 4 bases at J, leaving 11 bases unmatched. Germline lookup yields CDR1 SGHTA and CDR2 FQGTGA. CDR3 loop: CASSSTGQGLGETQYF. CDR3 in DNA: TGTGCCAGCAGCTCCACCGGACAGGGTCTAGGAGAGACCCAGTACTTC.

The chain is built from TRBV9 and TRBJ1-2; 7 bases agree with TRBD1. CDR3 length equals 16 residues. The junction had 13 bases not matched to a gene; V was cut back by 0 bases and J by 8 bases. Per the germline V gene, CDR1 is SGDLS and CDR2 is YYNGEE. The DNA for the CDR3 is TGTGCCAGCAGCGTAGAAGAGACAGGGCTTCCGAACGGCTACACCTTC. This translates into CASSVEETGLPNGYTF.

The genes are TRBV5-1 and TRBJ2-7; the match to TRBD2 covers 14 bases. This CDR3 is 15 amino acids long. The trim removed 3 bases at V and 6 bases at J, leaving 5 bases unmatched. Per germline, CDR1 SGHRS and CDR2 YFSETQ. DNA for the CDR3: TGCGCCAGCAGCTCGACTAGCGGGAGGGCCGGCGAGCAGTACTTC. Translation gives CASSSTSGRAGEQYF. The complete variable domain, with remaining parts taken from reference TRBV5-1 and TRBJ2-7, reads KAGVTQTPRYLIKTRGQQVTLSCSPISGHRSVSWYQQTPGQGLQFLFEYFSETQRNKGNFPGRFSGRQFSNSRSEMNVSTLELGDSALYLCASSSTSGRAGEQYFGPGTRLTVT.

This chain joins TRBV7-9 and TRBJ1-6; perhaps TRBD1 as D (5 bases). V was pared by 5 bases and J by 9 bases, with 8 bases between. The CDR3 length is 12 residues. From germline, CDR1 is SEHNR and CDR2 FQNEAQ (reference sequence). The CDR3 sequence is CASSLQGSPLHF. DNA of the CDR3: TGTGCCAGCAGCCTCCAGGGTTCACCCCTCCACTTT.

The rearrangement uses TRBV7-2 and TRBJ2-7, with 7 bases matching TRBD1. The CDR3 contains 14 residues. V dropped 5 bases and J dropped 8; count of bases not matched to a gene: 12. The V gene's germline CDR1 is SGHTA and CDR2 FQGNSA. This chain's CDR3 is CASSPSRDSRQQYF. CDR3 nucleotides: TGTGCCAGCAGCCCTAGCCGGGACAGCCGACAGCAGTACTTC.

CDR3 DNA sequence: TGTGCCAGTAGTATCGGGACAGGGGGCTACACCTTC. Amino acids: CASSIGTGGYTF. The chain carries TRBV19 and TRBJ1-2; 9 bases map to TRBD1. The CDR3 has 12 residues. The V segment lost 3 bases and the J segment 8 bases; nucleotides outside the gene matches: 1. From germline, CDR1 is LNHDA and CDR2 SQIVND (reference sequence).

The chain recombines TRBV6-2 or TRBV6-3 with TRBJ1-4; D perhaps matches TRBD1 (5 bases). CDR3 length: 15 residues. Trimming stripped 3 bases from V and 4 bases from J, with 12 bases between. Germline CDR1 MNHEY, CDR2 SVGEGT. Here the CDR3 reads CASSYLGLLNEKLFF. The CDR3 DNA reads as TGTGCCAGCAGTTATTTGGGGCTCCTTAATGAAAAACTGTTTTTT.

This sequence joins TRBV9 and TRBJ1-1; a weak D match, TRBD1 (5 bases). Germline V lookup: CDR1 SGDLS, CDR2 YYNGEE. The CDR3 runs 17 residues. V lost 0 bases and J lost 0, with 15 bases in between. CDR3 sequence: CASSVDPGKSMNTEAFF. CDR3 bases: TGTGCCAGCAGCGTAGATCCAGGGAAGTCCATGAACACTGAAGCTTTCTTT.

The chain employs TRBV19 and TRBJ1-6, with D possibly being TRBD1 (6 bases). CDR1 and CDR2 from the germline V gene are LNHDA and SQIVND (reference sequence). The CDR3 extends over 15 amino acids. V lost 2 bases and J lost 7, with 12 bases in between. The chain's CDR3 is CASSITGTRNSPLHF. The CDR3 nucleotides read TGTGCCAGTAGTATAACCGGGACACGGAATTCACCCCTCCACTTT.

CDR3 sequence reads: CASSQARSQRYF. CDR3 DNA sequence: TGTGCCAGCAGCCAAGCCCGGAGCCAACGATACTTC. The chain has TRBV3-1 (or the pseudogene TRBV3-2) and TRBJ2-7; D gene ambiguous. The CDR3 consists of 12 residues. The germline V gene has CDR1 LGHDT and CDR2 YNNKEL (reference sequence). The ends were cut back, 1 base at V and 13 bases at J, with 14 bases in the middle.

The rearrangement uses TRBV19 and TRBJ1-6; TRBD1 agrees at 7 bases. This CDR3 contains 16 residues. CDR1 is LNHDA and CDR2 is SQIVND in the germline V gene (reference sequence). V dropped 6 bases and J dropped 4; count of bases not matched to a gene: 9. In DNA, the CDR3 is TGTGCCAGTAGCATGTTACAGGGGCGGTATAATTCACCCCTCCACTTT. The encoded protein is CASSMLQGRYNSPLHF.

This chain uses TRBV14 with TRBJ1-1, with 9 bases lining up with TRBD1. This CDR3 contains 15 residues. CDR1 is SGHDN and CDR2 is FVKESK in the germline V gene. V lost 5 bases and J lost 4; bases outside the gene matches: 8. CDR3 DNA sequence: TGTGCCAGCAGCGCTTACAGGGGGCGCGGCACTGAAGCTTTCTTT. Translation: CASSAYRGRGTEAFF.

This clone was seen only a few times. The V gene is TRBV29-1, the J gene TRBJ1-2; 8 positions match TRBD1. Germline CDR1 SQVTM, CDR2 ANQGSEA. CDR3 length equals 13 residues. The V and J ends lost 4 bases and 4 bases, in that order; junction bases with no gene match: 5. The CDR3 DNA sequence: TGCAGCGTTGCAATAGGACAGGGCTATGGCTACACCTTC. Protein sequence: CSVAIGQGYGYTF.